Listed below are T cell receptor beta chains from one sample, sequenced in a study of blood T cell repertoires in COVID-19. Clones were read by immunoSEQ multiplex PCR, and TCRdb kept only the in-frame ones, dropping some. The sample holds tens of thousands of clones; 87% are singletons and the top ten take 4% to 5.5%. The sequenced material came from peripheral blood. The receptors derive from a man aged 50-60 years with active COVID-19. Both conserved end residues are part of each CDR3. D genes are given only for firm matches. Some rows have no size entry. The others give once, few or many, or a class for an expanded clone.

v_call: TRBV5-4
d_call: -
clone_size: -
j_call: TRBJ2-1
cdr3_aa: CASSQLLLSRSYNEQFF
cdr3_nt: TGTGCCAGCAGCCAACTCCTCCTCTCCAGGTCCTACAATGAGCAGTTCTTC

v_call: TRBV7-6
d_call: TRBD2
clone_size: -
j_call: TRBJ2-3
cdr3_aa: CASSARPAGGSTDTQYF
cdr3_nt: TGTGCCAGCAGCGCCAGACCGGCGGGAGGGTCCACAGATACGCAGTATTTT

v_call: TRBV5-1
d_call: TRBD1
clone_size: few
j_call: TRBJ2-5
cdr3_aa: CASSLGPQGVKETQYF
cdr3_nt: TGCGCCAGCAGCTTGGGTCCCCAGGGGGTTAAAGAGACCCAGTACTTC

v_call: TRBV24-1
d_call: TRBD1
clone_size: -
j_call: TRBJ2-5
cdr3_aa: CATSDPRGAGGETQYF
cdr3_nt: TGTGCCACCAGTGATCCCCGAGGGGCAGGGGGAGAGACCCAGTACTTC

v_call: TRBV13
d_call: -
clone_size: -
j_call: TRBJ2-3
cdr3_aa: CASSFFKLVTDTQYF
cdr3_nt: TGTGCCAGCAGCTTTTTCAAGCTAGTCACAGATACGCAGTATTTT

v_call: TRBV30
d_call: -
clone_size: once
j_call: TRBJ1-2
cdr3_aa: CARSGGGYGYTF
cdr3_nt: TGTGCCCGAAGCGGGGGCGGCTATGGCTACACCTTC

v_call: TRBV5-4
d_call: -
clone_size: -
j_call: TRBJ1-2
cdr3_aa: CASSPGRGASNYGYTF
cdr3_nt: TGTGCCAGCAGTCCCGGGAGGGGGGCGTCGAACTATGGCTACACCTTC

v_call: TRBV6-5
d_call: -
clone_size: -
j_call: TRBJ1-5
cdr3_aa: CASSYWEGGPQHF
cdr3_nt: TGTGCCAGCAGTTATTGGGAGGGGGGGCCCCAGCATTTT

v_call: TRBV3-1/TRBV3-2
d_call: -
clone_size: -
j_call: TRBJ2-1
cdr3_aa: CASSLGLENEQFF
cdr3_nt: TGTGCCAGCAGCCTCGGACTGGAGAATGAGCAGTTCTTC

v_call: TRBV5-1
d_call: -
clone_size: -
j_call: TRBJ1-2
cdr3_aa: CASSKDSNYGYTF
cdr3_nt: TGCGCCAGCAGCAAGGACAGTAACTATGGCTACACCTTC

v_call: TRBV11-2
d_call: TRBD2
clone_size: -
j_call: TRBJ2-3
cdr3_aa: CASSLRLAGEADTQYF
cdr3_nt: TGTGCCAGCAGCCTTAGACTAGCGGGAGAGGCAGATACGCAGTATTTT

v_call: TRBV7-2
d_call: TRBD1
clone_size: -
j_call: TRBJ2-7
cdr3_aa: CASSLTGTGSYTYEQYF
cdr3_nt: TGTGCCAGCAGCTTGACCGGGACAGGGAGTTACACCTACGAGCAGTACTTC

v_call: TRBV11-2
d_call: -
clone_size: -
j_call: TRBJ1-1
cdr3_aa: CASSLEVPGGPLNTEAFF
cdr3_nt: TGTGCCAGCAGCTTAGAAGTACCGGGAGGCCCCTTGAACACTGAAGCTTTCTTT

v_call: TRBV5-5
d_call: TRBD1
clone_size: -
j_call: TRBJ2-5
cdr3_aa: CASSPGQGFSQETQYF
cdr3_nt: TGTGCCAGCAGCCCTGGACAGGGGTTCTCTCAAGAGACCCAGTACTTC

v_call: TRBV5-1
d_call: -
clone_size: -
j_call: TRBJ2-7
cdr3_aa: CASSDSSREQYF
cdr3_nt: TGCGCCAGCAGCGACAGTTCTCGCGAGCAGTACTTC

v_call: TRBV28
d_call: -
clone_size: -
j_call: TRBJ1-1
cdr3_aa: CASSFRVSLNTEAFF
cdr3_nt: TGTGCCAGCAGTTTCAGGGTATCTCTGAACACTGAAGCTTTCTTT

v_call: TRBV6-2/TRBV6-3
d_call: TRBD2
clone_size: -
j_call: TRBJ2-3
cdr3_aa: CASSYPSSGRAAMPDTQYF
cdr3_nt: TGTGCCAGCAGTTACCCATCGTCCGGGAGGGCCGCAATGCCAGATACGCAGTATTTT

v_call: TRBV10-3
d_call: TRBD2
clone_size: once
j_call: TRBJ2-1
cdr3_aa: CAISAGRASYNEQFF
cdr3_nt: TGTGCCATCAGTGCAGGGAGGGCGTCCTACAATGAGCAGTTCTTC

v_call: TRBV19
d_call: TRBD1
clone_size: -
j_call: TRBJ2-3
cdr3_aa: CASTTDRGPQYF
cdr3_nt: TGTGCCAGCACAACCGACAGGGGTCCGCAGTATTTT

v_call: TRBV19
d_call: -
clone_size: -
j_call: TRBJ2-1
cdr3_aa: CASSIRGARTVTRNEQFF
cdr3_nt: TGTGCCAGTAGTATTAGGGGTGCAAGGACAGTAACCCGCAATGAGCAGTTCTTC

v_call: TRBV28
d_call: -
clone_size: -
j_call: TRBJ1-1
cdr3_aa: CASKERAWGNTEAFF
cdr3_nt: TGTGCCAGCAAAGAGAGGGCATGGGGGAACACTGAAGCTTTCTTT

v_call: TRBV6-6
d_call: -
clone_size: -
j_call: TRBJ2-1
cdr3_aa: CASSIGNRVNEQFF
cdr3_nt: TGTGCCAGCAGCATAGGGAACAGGGTGAATGAGCAGTTCTTC

v_call: TRBV6-2/TRBV6-3
d_call: -
clone_size: -
j_call: TRBJ2-1
cdr3_aa: CASSDYNDEQFF
cdr3_nt: TGTGCCAGCAGCGACTATAACGATGAGCAGTTCTTC

v_call: TRBV30
d_call: TRBD2
clone_size: -
j_call: TRBJ2-5
cdr3_aa: CAWTSLAGPQETQYF
cdr3_nt: TGTGCCTGGACGTCCCTAGCGGGGCCGCAAGAGACCCAGTACTTC

v_call: TRBV24-1
d_call: TRBD2
clone_size: -
j_call: TRBJ2-3
cdr3_aa: CATSSTGGGNTQYF
cdr3_nt: TGTGCCACCAGTTCTACGGGAGGGGGTAATACGCAGTATTTT

v_call: TRBV6-2/TRBV6-3
d_call: -
clone_size: -
j_call: TRBJ1-1
cdr3_aa: CASSYRRNREAFF
cdr3_nt: TGTGCCAGCAGTTACCGTCGAAACAGGGAAGCTTTCTTT

v_call: TRBV6-5
d_call: TRBD2
clone_size: -
j_call: TRBJ2-5
cdr3_aa: CASSSSGKETQYF
cdr3_nt: TGTGCCAGCAGTTCCAGCGGGAAAGAGACCCAGTACTTC

v_call: TRBV4-3
d_call: -
clone_size: -
j_call: TRBJ2-1
cdr3_aa: CASSQGGTLEGEQFF
cdr3_nt: TGCGCCAGCAGCCAAGGCGGGACGTTGGAGGGTGAGCAGTTCTTC

v_call: TRBV7-9
d_call: -
clone_size: -
j_call: TRBJ2-5
cdr3_aa: CASSLVGDTPQETQYF
cdr3_nt: TGTGCCAGCAGCTTAGTTGGGGACACCCCCCAAGAGACCCAGTACTTC

v_call: TRBV27
d_call: -
clone_size: once
j_call: TRBJ1-2
cdr3_aa: CASRRHGGGYTF
cdr3_nt: TGTGCCAGCCGCCGCCATGGAGGCGGCTACACCTTC

v_call: TRBV9
d_call: TRBD1
clone_size: -
j_call: TRBJ1-3
cdr3_aa: CASSHGQGEISGNTIYF
cdr3_nt: TGTGCCAGCAGTCATGGACAGGGGGAGATCTCTGGAAACACCATATATTTT

v_call: TRBV18
d_call: TRBD1
clone_size: -
j_call: TRBJ2-1
cdr3_aa: CASSPAMTGGRSYNEQFF
cdr3_nt: TGTGCCAGCTCACCTGCGATGACAGGGGGCCGCTCCTACAATGAGCAGTTCTTC

v_call: TRBV3-1/TRBV3-2
d_call: -
clone_size: -
j_call: TRBJ1-5
cdr3_aa: CASSQSISKNQPQHF
cdr3_nt: TGTGCCAGCAGCCAATCTATCTCCAAAAATCAGCCCCAGCATTTT

v_call: TRBV5-1
d_call: TRBD2
clone_size: -
j_call: TRBJ2-5
cdr3_aa: CASSQTTGLALQETQYF
cdr3_nt: TGCGCCAGCAGCCAAACGACCGGACTAGCGTTACAAGAGACCCAGTACTTC

v_call: TRBV15
d_call: TRBD1
clone_size: -
j_call: TRBJ1-1
cdr3_aa: CATSRDRAHNTEAFF
cdr3_nt: TGTGCCACCAGCAGGGACAGGGCACACAACACTGAAGCTTTCTTT

v_call: TRBV4-1
d_call: -
clone_size: -
j_call: TRBJ2-1
cdr3_aa: CASSLQDTRGGGNEQFF
cdr3_nt: TGCGCCAGCAGCCTCCAAGATACCAGGGGAGGGGGCAATGAGCAGTTCTTC

v_call: TRBV4-3
d_call: TRBD2
clone_size: -
j_call: TRBJ2-3
cdr3_aa: CASSQDRLAAGTDTQYF
cdr3_nt: TGCGCCAGCAGCCAAGATAGGCTAGCGGCAGGCACAGATACGCAGTATTTT

v_call: TRBV7-3
d_call: TRBD1
clone_size: -
j_call: TRBJ2-5
cdr3_aa: CASSLGTGGVQETQYF
cdr3_nt: TGTGCCAGCAGCCTCGGGACAGGGGGTGTCCAAGAGACCCAGTACTTC

v_call: TRBV28
d_call: -
clone_size: -
j_call: TRBJ1-2
cdr3_aa: CASSSGGVNGQGQGYTF
cdr3_nt: TGTGCCAGCAGTTCGGGAGGCGTGAACGGCCAGGGGCAGGGCTACACCTTC

v_call: TRBV7-9
d_call: -
clone_size: -
j_call: TRBJ2-5
cdr3_aa: CASSLGTTYQETQYF
cdr3_nt: TGTGCCAGCAGCTTAGGGACTACCTACCAAGAGACCCAGTACTTC

v_call: TRBV7-6
d_call: TRBD2
clone_size: -
j_call: TRBJ2-1
cdr3_aa: CASSLEAGPTSGRINEQFF
cdr3_nt: TGTGCCAGCAGCTTAGAGGCGGGGCCGACTAGCGGGAGAATCAATGAGCAGTTCTTC

v_call: TRBV4-3
d_call: -
clone_size: -
j_call: TRBJ1-1
cdr3_aa: CASSQDLIRGMNTEAFF
cdr3_nt: TGCGCCAGCAGCCAAGATCTAATAAGGGGAATGAACACTGAAGCTTTCTTT

v_call: TRBV6-5
d_call: -
clone_size: -
j_call: TRBJ2-7
cdr3_aa: CASFSSRYEQYF
cdr3_nt: TGTGCCAGCTTTTCAAGCAGGTACGAGCAGTACTTC

v_call: TRBV6-4
d_call: TRBD2
clone_size: -
j_call: TRBJ2-1
cdr3_aa: CASSTLAGVGNEQFF
cdr3_nt: TGTGCCAGCAGCACACTAGCGGGAGTCGGAAATGAGCAGTTCTTC

v_call: TRBV12-3/TRBV12-4
d_call: -
clone_size: -
j_call: TRBJ2-1
cdr3_aa: CASSSGAYNEQFF
cdr3_nt: TGTGCCAGCAGTTCGGGTGCCTACAATGAGCAGTTCTTC

v_call: TRBV25-1
d_call: -
clone_size: -
j_call: TRBJ1-6
cdr3_aa: CASSDIYNSPLHF
cdr3_nt: TGTGCCAGCAGTGATATTTATAATTCACCCCTCCACTTT

v_call: TRBV11-1
d_call: -
clone_size: -
j_call: TRBJ2-7
cdr3_aa: CASSFLDSGSEQYF
cdr3_nt: TGTGCCAGCAGCTTCCTCGACTCTGGGAGCGAGCAGTACTTC

v_call: TRBV4-1
d_call: -
clone_size: -
j_call: TRBJ1-4
cdr3_aa: CASSLTPGGGRGDEKLFF
cdr3_nt: TGCGCCAGCAGCCTCACCCCCGGGGGGGGGCGTGGGGATGAAAAACTGTTTTTT

v_call: TRBV6-1
d_call: -
clone_size: -
j_call: TRBJ1-2
cdr3_aa: CASSEEGRDYGYTF
cdr3_nt: TGTGCCAGCAGTGAAGAGGGCAGGGACTATGGCTACACCTTC

v_call: TRBV15
d_call: -
clone_size: few
j_call: TRBJ2-2
cdr3_aa: CATSRGGTATGELFF
cdr3_nt: TGTGCCACCAGCAGAGGTGGGACTGCCACCGGGGAGCTGTTTTTT

v_call: TRBV6-5
d_call: TRBD2
clone_size: -
j_call: TRBJ2-1
cdr3_aa: CASSRGTSNEQFF
cdr3_nt: TGTGCCAGCAGTAGAGGGACTAGCAATGAGCAGTTCTTC